The next 27 T cell receptor beta chains were all read from a single sample in a study of CD8 T cells in Susac syndrome (dated by TCRdb to between 2018 and 2021). Libraries came from the immunoSEQ multiplex PCR assay. RNA was extracted using the RNeasy kit, and roughly 0.5 to 1 ug of the RNA was reverse transcribed with random hexamers. The raw public reads went through TCRdb reprocessing: fastp at Q25, MiXCR clone calling, in-frame beta chains kept. Merged by CDR3 protein, the rows form single entries marked with the most common genes and DNA. For this sample the table gives 150,000 to 200,000 distinct CDR3 sequences, of which roughly 94% were detected only once. About 0.1% of the sample lies in the top ten. The sequenced sample consisted of CD4+ T cells from PBMCs. Every receptor here comes from a human donor with multiple sclerosis.

CDR3 bases: TGTGCCTGGAGTGTACGATGGGGGACATGGAGCAATCAGCCCCAGCATTTT. Translation: CAWSVRWGTWSNQPQHF. This rearrangement joins TRBV30 to TRBJ1-5; a weak D match, TRBD1 (6 bases). V lost 0 bases and J lost 1, with 16 bases in between. Germline V lookup: CDR1 GTSNPN, CDR2 SVGIG (reference sequence). The CDR3 length is 17 residues.

The chain joins TRBV3-1 to TRBJ2-3, with D perhaps matching TRBD2 (6 bases). Germline CDR1 is LGHDT and CDR2 is YNNKEL (reference sequence). The CDR3 is 15 amino acids. V was cut by 4 bases and J by 0 bases, with 11 bases left in between. This CDR3 is CASSPTGTSTDTQYF. The CDR3 DNA is TGTGCCAGCAGCCCAACCGGGACTAGCACAGATACGCAGTATTTT.

As DNA, the CDR3 is TGTGCCAGCAGTTTAATGGCTTTCGGGGGGACAGCTGGTTGGGAGACCCAGTACTTC. It is translated as CASSLMAFGGTAGWETQYF. The genes are TRBV28 and TRBJ2-5; possibly TRBD1 or TRBD2 for D (7 bases each). CDR1 and CDR2 (germline): MDHEN, SYDVKM. CDR3 length equals 19 residues. Deletions cut 2 bases from V and 5 bases from J, with 27 bases between.

The V call is TRBV29-1, the J call TRBJ2-7; 7 bases map to TRBD1. The CDR3 sequence is 14 residues long. Trimming removed 5 bases from V and 0 bases from J; junction bases left unmatched: 7. Germline-derived CDR1 and CDR2 are SQVTM and ANQGSEA. The CDR3 sequence is CSVKLDRTSYEQYF. CDR3 DNA sequence: TGCAGCGTTAAGCTGGACAGGACCTCCTACGAGCAGTACTTC.

This chain joins TRBV10-3 and TRBJ1-1, with D perhaps TRBD1 (6 bases). The CDR3 consists of 13 residues. V shed 10 bases and J shed 1 base, with 13 bases lying between them. Germline lookup yields CDR1 ENHRY and CDR2 SYGVKD. Written as DNA, the CDR3 is TGTGCCAGCGGTGGGGGACAGAACACTGAAGCTTTCTTT. Translating gives CASGGGQNTEAFF.

This clonotype was seen once. The chain employs TRBV6-5 and TRBJ2-7; D call uncertain. CDR1 and CDR2 (germline): MNHEY, SVGAGI. The CDR3 loop spans 13 amino acids. V was clipped by 4 bases and J by 6 bases, with 13 bases between them. CDR3 sequence reads: CASSSPGLGEQYF. The DNA of the CDR3 is TGTGCCAGCAGTTCCCCGGGCCTTGGCGAGCAGTACTTC.

This rearrangement joins TRBV28 to TRBJ1-4; maybe TRBD1 (6 bases). This CDR3 is 12 amino acids long. The germline V gene encodes CDR1 MDHEN and CDR2 SYDVKM. Trimming shortened V by 5 bases and J by 10 bases, and 11 bases separated the two germline ends. The CDR3, as DNA: TGTGCCAGCAGTCCACCGACAGGAAAACTGTTTTTT. It translates to CASSPPTGKLFF.

This rearrangement joins TRBV10-3 to TRBJ1-2; a possible D gene is TRBD1 (5 bases). CDR3 size: 16 residues. The germline CDR1 and CDR2 sequences are ENHRY and SYGVKD. V dropped 2 bases and J dropped 4 bases, with 17 bases sitting between them. DNA of the CDR3: TGTGCCATCAGTGAGGGATCAGGGCAGGTGATCTATGGCTACACCTTC. It translates to CAISEGSGQVIYGYTF.

The chain couples TRBV4-1 to TRBJ1-6; no clear D. CDR3 length: 12 residues. The germline gives CDR1 MGHRA, CDR2 YSYEKL. Trimming stripped 1 base from V and 10 bases from J, with 5 bases between. The CDR3 DNA sequence: TGCGCCAGCAGCCAAGGGTGGTCACCCCTCCACTTT. Its protein product is CASSQGWSPLHF.

The chain recombines TRBV6-5 with TRBJ1-4; a possible D gene is TRBD1 (5 bases). Per the germline V gene, CDR1 is MNHEY and CDR2 is SVGAGI. With 5 bases removed from V and 7 bases from J, the gap between germline ends came to 14 bases. The CDR3 spans 14 residues. In DNA form, the CDR3 reads TGTGCCAGCAGTAGAAGGGGTGGTGGTGAAAAACTGTTTTTT. Translated, it gives CASSRRGGGEKLFF.

The rearrangement joins TRBV29-1 to TRBJ1-1; 7 positions match TRBD1. After removal of 6 bases from V and 4 bases from J, the junction contained 5 bases not matched to a gene. Per the germline V gene, CDR1 is SQVTM and CDR2 is ANQGSEA. This CDR3 contains 12 residues. CDR3: CSVNPGGTEAFF. CDR3 nucleotides: TGCAGCGTGAATCCAGGGGGCACTGAAGCTTTCTTT. Looking up the rest from reference TRBV29-1 and TRBJ1-1 gives the full variable domain: SAVISQKPSRDICQRGTSLTIQCQVDSQVTMMFWYRQQPGQSLTLIATANQGSEATYESGFVIDKFPISRPNLTFSTLTVSNMSPEDSSIYLCSVNPGGTEAFFGQGTRLTVV.

The rearrangement joins TRBV9 to TRBJ1-3; D unresolved. From germline, CDR1 is SGDLS and CDR2 YYNGEE. This CDR3 has 13 residues. Trimming pared 3 bases from V and 8 bases from J, leaving 12 bases between. The CDR3 region is CASSELARDTIYF. The DNA of the CDR3 is TGTGCCAGCAGCGAACTCGCGCGAGACACCATATATTTT. Variable domain in full (rest from reference TRBV9 and TRBJ1-3): DSGVTQTPKHLITATGQRVTLRCSPRSGDLSVYWYQQSLDQGLQFLIQYYNGEERAKGNILERFSAQQFPDLHSELNLSSLELGDSALYFCASSELARDTIYFGEGSWLTVV.

The chain recombines TRBV12-3 or TRBV12-4 with TRBJ2-7, with 12 bases that match TRBD2. The CDR3 totals 17 residues. V lost 4 bases to trimming and J lost 0 bases; unmatched junction nucleotides: 7. In DNA form, the CDR3 reads TGTGCCAGCAGTTCTACTAGCGGGAGGTTTAGCTCCTACGAGCAGTACTTC. This translates into CASSSTSGRFSSYEQYF.

The chain links TRBV6-6 to TRBJ2-1; D is perhaps TRBD2 (5 bases). Germline CDR1 MNHNY, CDR2 SVGAGI (reference sequence). Trimming took 6 bases from V and 0 from J, leaving 15 bases between them. This CDR3 contains 16 residues. The CDR3 protein is CASSRTTRSSYNEQFF. The DNA of the CDR3 is TGTGCCAGCAGCCGAACCACTAGGAGCTCCTACAATGAGCAGTTCTTC.

The chain employs TRBV3-1 and TRBJ2-3; the D gene could be TRBD1 or TRBD2 (5 bases each). In germline, CDR1 is LGHDT, CDR2 YNNKEL (reference sequence). CDR3 length equals 14 residues. V was pared by 4 bases and J by 6 bases, with 14 bases between. For the CDR3, the DNA is TGTGCCAGCAGCCGCAGGGAGCGGCCCGATACGCAGTATTTT. It is translated as CASSRRERPDTQYF.

The genes are TRBV29-1 and TRBJ2-6; the match to TRBD1 covers 7 bases. CDR1 SQVTM and CDR2 ANQGSEA come from the germline V gene. V shed 3 bases, J shed 1 base, and the junction held 6 bases outside the gene matches. There are 16 residues in the CDR3. CDR3 sequence (DNA): TGCAGCGTTGAGAGGGACAGCCCTTCTGGGGCCAACGTCCTGACTTTC. It is translated as CSVERDSPSGANVLTF.

The chain uses TRBV4-3 and TRBJ2-7, with D uncertain. V was cut by 0 bases and J by 7 bases, with 22 bases left in between. Germline CDR1 reads LGHNA; CDR2 reads YSLEER. The length of the CDR3 is 17 residues. The DNA for the CDR3 is TGCGCCAGCAGCCAAGATCTTGTGTACAGCTCGAAAGGGGAGCAGTACTTC. It codes for CASSQDLVYSSKGEQYF.

This chain connects TRBV27 to TRBJ2-7, with a possible D match to TRBD2 (6 bases). The CDR3 runs 14 residues. Germline-derived CDR1 and CDR2 are MNHEY and SMNVEV (reference sequence). V lost 4 bases, J lost 3 bases, and 13 bases lay in between. The CDR3 loop is CASSYRDSSYEQYF. The DNA of the CDR3 is TGTGCCAGCAGTTACCGGGACTCCAGCTACGAGCAGTACTTC.

The chain is built from TRBV5-1 and TRBJ1-1, with D possibly matching TRBD1 (6 bases). Trimming took off 4 bases at V and 1 base at J, with 14 bases between the two ends. The germline CDR1 and CDR2 sequences are SGHRS and YFSETQ. The CDR3 runs to 15 residues. The CDR3 DNA sequence: TGCGCCAGCAGCCTTCGACAGGACCGGAACACTGAAGCTTTCTTT. Encoded protein: CASSLRQDRNTEAFF.

This chain links TRBV2 with TRBJ2-5; D is possibly TRBD2 (6 bases). The V end was cut by 2 bases, the J end by 4 bases, with 14 bases between. Per germline, CDR1 SNHLY and CDR2 FYNNEI. This CDR3 has 15 residues. The CDR3 DNA is TGTGCCAGCAGTGAAAGGCGGGATAGGGGAGAGACCCAGTACTTC. Amino acid sequence: CASSERRDRGETQYF.

DNA of the CDR3: TGCGCCAGCAGCCAAGGCGTTTCAGCGGGAAGGATCGAGCAGTACTTC. Translating it yields CASSQGVSAGRIEQYF. This sequence joins TRBV4-1 and TRBJ2-7; 7 nucleotides agree with TRBD2. J was trimmed by 6 bases and V by 1 base; bases with no gene match: 12. CDR3 length equals 16 residues. Germline lookup yields CDR1 MGHRA and CDR2 YSYEKL.

The V gene is TRBV9, the J gene TRBJ2-2; TRBD2 is a possible D gene (5 bases). CDR1 is SGDLS, CDR2 YYNGEE, per germline. V lost 5 bases and J 4 bases, leaving 9 bases between the germline ends. The length of the CDR3 is 13 residues. The DNA for the CDR3 is TGTGCCAGCAGAGGGAGTACCACCGGGGAGCTGTTTTTT. Amino acid sequence: CASRGSTTGELFF.

The chain couples TRBV20-1 to TRBJ1-5, with 8 positions matching TRBD1. Germline V gives CDR1 DFQATT, CDR2 SNEGSKA (reference sequence). V shed 6 bases, J shed 2 bases, and the junction held 12 bases outside the gene matches. CDR3 length equals 16 residues. In DNA form, the CDR3 reads TGCAGTGCCAAGGACAGGGAGGTAGATGGCAATCAGCCCCAGCATTTT. Protein: CSAKDREVDGNQPQHF.

CDR3 DNA sequence: TGTGCCAGCAGTTACTGGCCCGAATCAGGCGAGCAGTACTTC. It is translated as CASSYWPESGEQYF. The rearrangement links TRBV6-2 or TRBV6-3 to TRBJ2-7; no reliable D call. V was trimmed by 1 base and J by 6 bases, leaving 13 bases between them. Per germline, CDR1 MNHEY and CDR2 SVGEGT. The CDR3 totals 14 residues.

The V gene is TRBV24-1, the J gene TRBJ2-5, with 9 bases identical to TRBD2. Trimming at V came to 7 bases and at J to 1 base, leaving 3 bases not matched to a gene. CDR3 length equals 14 residues. The germline CDR1 and CDR2 sequences are KGHDR and SFDVKD. The CDR3 DNA sequence: TGTGCCACCAGGGGTAGCGGGGGCCAAGAGACCCAGTACTTC. This sequence encodes CATRGSGGQETQYF.

CDR3 sequence (DNA): TGTGCCAGCAGCCAAGATCTCGGGACTACAGGGGGCAGAGGGTATGGCTACACCTTC. Translation gives CASSQDLGTTGGRGYGYTF. The rearrangement joins TRBV4-2 to TRBJ1-2, with 9 bases that match TRBD1. V was clipped by 0 bases and J by 5 bases; unmatched bases: 16. CDR3 length: 19 residues. CDR1 is LGHNA, CDR2 YNFKEQ, per germline.

V usage is TRBV25-1 and J usage is TRBJ1-1; D gene uncertain. The CDR3 sequence is 13 residues long. Trimming cost V 3 bases and J 3 bases, with 8 bases left between them. Looked up from germline, CDR1 is MGHDK and CDR2 is SYGVNS. In nucleotides, the CDR3 is TGTGCCAGCAGTGACGGCAGCTACACTGAAGCTTTCTTT. Amino acid sequence: CASSDGSYTEAFF.